This TCR beta chain stems from a study of T cell changes during pregnancy in multiple sclerosis (dated by TCRdb to the late 2010s). Turning to the overall study: In women with multiple sclerosis, the researchers looked at how the T cell repertoire shifted as pregnancy progressed.

From the cysteine up to the phenylalanine, the CDR3 has a length of 15 residues. Only the CDR3 part of the read is kept: 45 bases, read in frame from the first base. CDR1 SGHDT and CDR2 YYEEEE are derived from the germline V gene. V is pared back by 2 bases and J by 0 bases, with 9 bases lying between the germline termini. The method was the immunoSEQ multiplex PCR assay. TCRdb's version of the immuneACCESS table is confined to in-frame rearrangements and falls short of the full clone set. An unresolved V gene accounts for under half of the shortfall where checked; the remainder is of unknown origin. The sample table records fewer than 110,000 clones; 80% to 95% of these occur just once. The top ten constitute about 0.78% of the sample. On this clone itself: It lacks a known antigen. No much larger clonotype is one base removed from it; base qualities were not supplied.

The chain is encoded by TRBV5-6 joined to TRBJ2-1, with the identity of the D gene unclear. The clonotype was recovered from a female donor in good health, enrolled as a control in a pregnancy study. This specimen consisted of peripheral blood, obtained in the third trimester of pregnancy. At the DNA level, the sequence is TGTGCCAGCAGCTTCGTCTCGGGCTCCTACAATGAGCAGTTCTTC. Its product reads: CASSFVSGSYNEQFF.